Listed below are T cell receptor beta chains from one sample, sequenced in a study of blood T cell repertoires in COVID-19. The repertoire was sequenced with immunoSEQ multiplex PCR; TCRdb's copy has only in-frame clones and lacks some. The sample comprises roughly 260,000 clones, about four fifths of which are singletons, and 4.7% rests with the top ten. The sample taken for sequencing was peripheral blood. Every receptor here comes from an older woman with acute or convalescent COVID-19. Each CDR3 is given with its conserved first and last residue. A D gene is named only where the DNA matches it firmly. The size entry is marked missing in some rows and otherwise reads once, few, many or a size class.

J	size	D	V	CDR3	DNA
TRBJ2-7	NA	TRBD1	TRBV2	CASSEVRAGGSYEQYF	TGTGCCAGCAGTGAAGTTCGGGCAGGGGGCTCCTACGAGCAGTACTTC
TRBJ1-4	NA	NA	TRBV4-2	CASSQDLTVFNEKLFF	TGTGCCAGCAGCCAAGATTTGACAGTGTTTAATGAAAAACTGTTTTTT
TRBJ1-5	NA	NA	TRBV9	CASSVGADPVQPQHF	TGTGCCAGCAGCGTAGGGGCAGATCCCGTGCAGCCCCAGCATTTT
TRBJ2-1	NA	NA	TRBV6-5	CASTYYNEQFF	TGTGCCAGCACCTATTACAATGAGCAGTTCTTC
TRBJ1-2	NA	NA	TRBV19	CASEGGTDGYTF	TGTGCCAGTGAGGGAGGGACGGATGGCTACACCTTC
TRBJ2-1	NA	TRBD1	TRBV2	CASAGTGDNEQFF	TGTGCCAGCGCTGGGACAGGGGACAATGAGCAGTTCTTC
TRBJ2-2	NA	NA	TRBV5-1	CASSLSQNTGELFF	TGCGCCAGCAGCTTGAGCCAAAACACCGGGGAGCTGTTTTTT
TRBJ2-2	NA	TRBD2	TRBV9	CASRARGAGGTGELFF	TGTGCCAGCCGCGCCCGCGGGGCGGGGGGGACCGGGGAGCTGTTTTTT
TRBJ2-7	NA	NA	TRBV5-4	CASSLSVKTGSHYEQYF	TGTGCCAGCAGCTTATCGGTCAAAACCGGGAGTCACTACGAGCAGTACTTC
TRBJ1-1	once	NA	TRBV19	CASSPNPGNTEAFF	TGTGCCAGTAGCCCGAATCCAGGCAACACTGAAGCTTTCTTT
TRBJ1-5	NA	TRBD1	TRBV6-5	CASSYTGGNQPQHF	TGTGCCAGCAGTTACACAGGGGGCAATCAGCCCCAGCATTTT
TRBJ2-2	NA	NA	TRBV9	CASSVDPGGDTGELFF	TGTGCCAGCAGCGTAGACCCGGGGGGCGACACCGGGGAGCTGTTTTTT
TRBJ1-1	NA	NA	TRBV4-3	CASSQGGWGTEAFF	TGCGCCAGCAGCCAAGGAGGGTGGGGCACTGAAGCTTTCTTT
TRBJ2-3	NA	TRBD2	TRBV5-6	CASSGGAGGLTDTQYF	TGTGCCAGCAGCGGCGGTGCGGGGGGACTCACAGATACGCAGTATTTT
TRBJ1-1	NA	TRBD1	TRBV5-4	CASRLFRDSEAFF	TGTGCCAGCAGACTATTCCGGGACAGCGAAGCTTTCTTT
TRBJ2-2	NA	TRBD1	TRBV19	CASRPGQGNTGELFF	TGTGCCAGTAGGCCGGGACAGGGAAACACCGGGGAGCTGTTTTTT
TRBJ2-1	NA	TRBD1	TRBV10-3	CATLPGQGYNEQFF	TGTGCCACATTACCGGGACAGGGTTACAATGAGCAGTTCTTC
TRBJ2-3	NA	NA	TRBV7-2	CASCTRGLTDTQYF	TGTGCCAGCTGTACTAGAGGACTCACAGATACGCAGTATTTT
TRBJ1-5	NA	TRBD1	TRBV19	CASWTGDSNQPQHF	TGTGCCAGTTGGACAGGGGATAGCAATCAGCCCCAGCATTTT
TRBJ2-1	NA	TRBD1	TRBV5-1	CASSFSGTGGNEQFF	TGCGCCAGCAGCTTCTCCGGGACAGGGGGCAATGAGCAGTTCTTC
TRBJ1-2	NA	NA	TRBV7-2	CASSLGQGERGYTF	TGTGCCAGCAGCTTAGGCCAAGGGGAACGTGGCTACACCTTC
TRBJ2-1	few	TRBD1	TRBV24-1	CATSDLQGQGRDEQFF	TGTGCCACCAGTGATTTGCAGGGACAGGGGAGGGATGAGCAGTTCTTC
TRBJ1-2	NA	TRBD1	TRBV27	CASSPDRPYGYTF	TGTGCCAGCAGTCCGGACAGGCCTTATGGCTACACCTTC
TRBJ1-2	NA	NA	TRBV10-3	CAISVGDGYTF	TGTGCCATCAGTGTAGGGGATGGCTACACCTTC
TRBJ1-5	NA	NA	TRBV3-1/TRBV3-2	CASSQDRPFGGQPQHF	TGTGCCAGCAGCCAAGATCGACCCTTCGGAGGTCAGCCCCAGCATTTT
TRBJ1-1	NA	TRBD1	TRBV18	CASSPGQVGYGTEAFF	TGTGCCAGCTCACCGGGACAGGTCGGGTATGGCACTGAAGCTTTCTTT
TRBJ2-7	NA	TRBD2	TRBV7-9	CASSLLRFGGGEQYF	TGTGCCAGCAGCTTACTGAGGTTTGGCGGGGGCGAGCAGTACTTC
TRBJ1-2	NA	TRBD1	TRBV5-1	CASSSGQGRYGYTF	TGCGCCAGCAGTTCAGGACAGGGGAGATATGGCTACACCTTC
TRBJ1-2	many	TRBD1	TRBV7-9	CASSPTTGNYGYTF	TGTGCCAGCAGCCCCACGACAGGGAACTATGGCTACACCTTC
TRBJ1-1	few	NA	TRBV18	CASSPQLAEAFF	TGTGCCAGCTCACCACAATTAGCTGAAGCTTTCTTT
TRBJ1-1	NA	NA	TRBV2	CASITDTLNTEAFF	TGTGCCAGCATTACGGACACATTGAACACTGAAGCTTTCTTT
TRBJ1-1	NA	NA	TRBV18	CASSPGTANTEAFF	TGTGCCAGCTCACCAGGGACTGCGAACACTGAAGCTTTCTTT
TRBJ1-5	NA	NA	TRBV20-1	CSPGPQHF	TGCAGCCCCGGGCCCCAGCATTTT
TRBJ1-6	NA	NA	TRBV7-2	CASSGLRGSPLHF	TGTGCCAGCAGTGGGCTCCGGGGATCACCCCTCCACTTT
TRBJ1-6	NA	NA	TRBV30	CAWTCSRLSSYNSPLHF	TGTGCCTGGACATGCAGTAGACTCAGCTCCTATAATTCACCCCTCCACTTT
TRBJ1-1	NA	NA	TRBV18	CASSLYNVGDTEAFF	TGTGCCAGCTCACTTTATAACGTAGGGGACACTGAAGCTTTCTTT
TRBJ1-1	NA	NA	TRBV10-3	CAISKEGGMNTEAFF	TGTGCCATCAGTAAAGAGGGTGGGATGAACACTGAAGCTTTCTTT
TRBJ2-1	NA	NA	TRBV19	CASSIDDSLNEQFF	TGTGCCAGTAGTATAGATGACTCGCTCAATGAGCAGTTCTTC
TRBJ2-3	once	NA	TRBV5-1	CASSFQADTQYF	TGCGCCAGCAGCTTCCAGGCAGATACGCAGTATTTT
TRBJ1-3	NA	TRBD1	TRBV18	CASSPQQGAGNTIYF	TGTGCCAGCTCACCACAGCAGGGGGCTGGAAACACCATATATTTT
TRBJ1-1	NA	NA	TRBV7-9	CASSLRRTENTEAFF	TGTGCCAGCAGCTTAAGAAGGACAGAGAACACTGAAGCTTTCTTT
TRBJ1-2	NA	NA	TRBV19	CASSIQGRGYTF	TGTGCCAGTAGTATACAGGGCCGGGGCTACACCTTC
TRBJ1-5	NA	NA	TRBV3-1/TRBV3-2	CASSPGRRLSGPQHF	TGTGCCAGCAGCCCAGGACGGAGGCTTAGTGGGCCCCAGCATTTT
TRBJ2-2	NA	TRBD2	TRBV5-4	CASSLGGSGGTGELFF	TGTGCCAGCAGCTTGGGTGGTAGCGGGGGTACCGGGGAGCTGTTTTTT
TRBJ2-5	NA	TRBD1	TRBV3-1/TRBV3-2	CASSRTTGGRETQYF	TGTGCCAGCAGCCGAACGACAGGGGGTAGGGAGACCCAGTACTTC